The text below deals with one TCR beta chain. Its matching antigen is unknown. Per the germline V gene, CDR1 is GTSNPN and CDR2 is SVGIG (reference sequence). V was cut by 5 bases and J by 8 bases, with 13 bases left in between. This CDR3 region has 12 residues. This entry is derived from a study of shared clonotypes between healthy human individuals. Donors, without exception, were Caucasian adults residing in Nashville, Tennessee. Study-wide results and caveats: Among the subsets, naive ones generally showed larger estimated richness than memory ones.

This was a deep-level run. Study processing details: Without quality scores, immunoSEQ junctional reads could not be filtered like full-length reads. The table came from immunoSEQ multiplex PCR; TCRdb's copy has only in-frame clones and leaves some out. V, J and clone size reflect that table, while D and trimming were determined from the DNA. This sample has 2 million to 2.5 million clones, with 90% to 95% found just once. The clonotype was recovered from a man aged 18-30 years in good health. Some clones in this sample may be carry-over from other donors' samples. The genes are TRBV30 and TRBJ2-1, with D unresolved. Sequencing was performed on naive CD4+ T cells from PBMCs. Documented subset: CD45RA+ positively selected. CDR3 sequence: CAWGPQGDEQFF. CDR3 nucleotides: TGTGCCTGGGGGCCCCAAGGCGATGAGCAGTTCTTC.